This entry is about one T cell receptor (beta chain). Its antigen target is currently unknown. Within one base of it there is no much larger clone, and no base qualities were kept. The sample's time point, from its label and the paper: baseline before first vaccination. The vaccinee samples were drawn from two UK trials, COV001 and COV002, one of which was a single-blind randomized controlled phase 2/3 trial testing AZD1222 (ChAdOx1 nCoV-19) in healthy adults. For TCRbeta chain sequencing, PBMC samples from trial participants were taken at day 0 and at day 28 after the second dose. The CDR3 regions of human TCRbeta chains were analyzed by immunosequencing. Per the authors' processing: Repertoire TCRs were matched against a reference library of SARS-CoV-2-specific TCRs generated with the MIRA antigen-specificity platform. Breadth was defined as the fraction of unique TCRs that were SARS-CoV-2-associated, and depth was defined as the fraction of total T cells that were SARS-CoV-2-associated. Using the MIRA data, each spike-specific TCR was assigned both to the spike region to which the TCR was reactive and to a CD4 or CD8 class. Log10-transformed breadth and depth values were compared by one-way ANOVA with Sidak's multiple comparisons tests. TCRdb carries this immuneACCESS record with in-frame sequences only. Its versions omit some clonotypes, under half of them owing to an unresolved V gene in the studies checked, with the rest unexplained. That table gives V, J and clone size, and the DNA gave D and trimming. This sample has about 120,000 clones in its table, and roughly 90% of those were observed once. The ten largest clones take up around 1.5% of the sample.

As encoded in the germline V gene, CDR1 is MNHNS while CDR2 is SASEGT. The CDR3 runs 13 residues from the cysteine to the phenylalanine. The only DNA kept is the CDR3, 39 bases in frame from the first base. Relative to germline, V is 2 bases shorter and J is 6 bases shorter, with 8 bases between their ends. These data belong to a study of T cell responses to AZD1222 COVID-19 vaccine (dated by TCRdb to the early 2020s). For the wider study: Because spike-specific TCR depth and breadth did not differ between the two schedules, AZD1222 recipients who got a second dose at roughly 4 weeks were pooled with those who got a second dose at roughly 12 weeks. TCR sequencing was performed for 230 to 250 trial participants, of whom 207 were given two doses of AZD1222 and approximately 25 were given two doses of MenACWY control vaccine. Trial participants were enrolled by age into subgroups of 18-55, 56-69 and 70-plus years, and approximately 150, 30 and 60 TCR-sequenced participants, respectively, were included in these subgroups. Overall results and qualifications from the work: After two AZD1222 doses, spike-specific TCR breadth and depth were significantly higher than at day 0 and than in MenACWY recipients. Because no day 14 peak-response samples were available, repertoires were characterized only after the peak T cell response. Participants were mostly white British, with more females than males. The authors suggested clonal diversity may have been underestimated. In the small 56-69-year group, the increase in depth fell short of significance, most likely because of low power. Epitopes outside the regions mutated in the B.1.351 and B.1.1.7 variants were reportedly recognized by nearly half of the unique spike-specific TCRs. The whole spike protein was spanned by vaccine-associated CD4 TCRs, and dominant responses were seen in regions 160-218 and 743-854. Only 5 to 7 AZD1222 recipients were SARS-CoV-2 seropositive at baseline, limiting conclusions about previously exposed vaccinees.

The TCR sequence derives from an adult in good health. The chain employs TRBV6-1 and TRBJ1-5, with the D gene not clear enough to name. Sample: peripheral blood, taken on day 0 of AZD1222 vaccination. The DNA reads TGTGCCAGCAGTGAACAAGCTGCTCAGCCCCAGCATTTT. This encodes CASSEQAAQPQHF.